The next 20 T cell receptor beta chains were all read from a single sample in a study of blood T cell repertoires in COVID-19. Sequencing was performed with immunoSEQ multiplex PCR; in TCRdb, only in-frame clones are kept and a portion is missing. The table has around 300,000 clones, approximately 85% seen once; the top ten hold 0.75% to 1%. The material sequenced was PBMCs or T cells enriched from blood (not recorded which). The receptor set was obtained from a woman aged 25 to 39 who had recovered from COVID-19.

CDR3 bases: TGCGCCAGCTCCGGGGGGGCGGCAAATTCACCCCTCCACTTT. Protein product: CASSGGAANSPLHF. The chain links TRBV4-1 to TRBJ1-6; weak D call: TRBD1 (6 bases). The CDR3 loop spans 14 amino acids. Germline V CDR1 and CDR2: MGHRA, YSYEKL. V lost 8 bases, J lost 7 bases, and 15 bases lay in between.

The V and J genes are TRBV28 and TRBJ2-2; 8 bases agree with TRBD1. Germline V gene sequence: CDR1 MDHEN, CDR2 SYDVKM. The V segment lost 6 bases and the J segment 6 bases; nucleotides outside the gene matches: 6. The CDR3 runs 14 residues. The CDR3 loop is CASRLTGEAGELFF. Here the CDR3 DNA reads TGTGCCAGCAGACTGACAGGGGAGGCCGGGGAGCTGTTTTTT.

The chain employs TRBV5-1 and TRBJ2-1, with 7 bases matching TRBD1. Germline assignment: CDR1 SGHRS and CDR2 YFSETQ. The trim removed 2 bases at V and 8 bases at J, leaving 7 bases unmatched. The CDR3 covers 14 residues. The CDR3 loop reads CASSFSNDRDEQFF. In DNA form, the CDR3 reads TGCGCCAGCAGCTTCTCCAACGACAGGGATGAGCAGTTCTTC.

The chain is built from TRBV7-6 and TRBJ1-1; 8 positions match TRBD1. The CDR3 is made up of 17 amino acids. V lost 1 base to trimming and J lost 2 bases; unmatched junction nucleotides: 9. Germline loops: CDR1 SGHVS, CDR2 FNYEAQ. CDR3 protein: CASSLGAGGARNTEAFF. As DNA, the CDR3 is TGTGCCAGCAGCTTAGGGGCAGGGGGCGCAAGAAACACTGAAGCTTTCTTT.

V gene TRBV14 combines with J gene TRBJ2-7; tentative D call: TRBD1 (6 bases). V gave up 0 bases and J gave up 11 bases, with 14 bases separating them. This CDR3 has 13 amino acids. Germline CDR1 reads SGHDN; CDR2 reads FVKESK. In DNA form, the CDR3 reads TGTGCCAGCAGCCAAGAAATTAGGGGGAAGGAGTACTTC. Encoded protein: CASSQEIRGKEYF.

The chain has TRBV28 and TRBJ1-1; 8 nucleotides match TRBD1. CDR1 is MDHEN, CDR2 SYDVKM, per germline. CDR3 length: 12 residues. The V segment lost 7 bases and the J segment 8 bases; nucleotides outside the gene matches: 6. This CDR3 reads CASINSGGEAFF. CDR3 DNA sequence: TGTGCCAGCATTAACTCAGGGGGCGAAGCTTTCTTT.

Details on this clone: Additional DNA sequences in this sample encode the identical CDR3. This rearrangement joins TRBV6-6 to TRBJ2-5; 7 bases align to TRBD1. After removal of 0 bases from V and 3 bases from J, the junction contained 1 base not matched to a gene. From germline, CDR1 is MNHNY and CDR2 SVGAGI (reference sequence). The CDR3 covers 14 residues. CDR3 residues: CASSYSGTEETQYF. DNA of the CDR3: TGTGCCAGCAGTTACTCCGGGACAGAAGAGACCCAGTACTTC.

The CDR3 sequence: CASSLDRPSAYEQYF. The CDR3 bases are TGTGCCAGCAGTCTAGACAGACCGTCGGCCTACGAGCAGTACTTC. The chain combines TRBV27 with TRBJ2-7; tentatively, D is TRBD1 (5 bases). With 5 bases removed from V and 2 bases from J, the gap between germline ends came to 16 bases. The CDR3 is 15 amino acids. The V gene's germline CDR1 is MNHEY and CDR2 SMNVEV (reference sequence).

This chain links TRBV19 with TRBJ2-7, with a weak D call TRBD2 (5 bases). The germline V gene has CDR1 LNHDA and CDR2 SQIVND (reference sequence). V lost 5 bases to trimming and J lost 3 bases, with 17 bases between them. This CDR3 contains 15 residues. Here the CDR3 DNA reads TGTGCCAGTAGTCCCGGGCGCGGGCCCCTCTACGAGCAGTACTTC. Translation gives CASSPGRGPLYEQYF.

This chain uses TRBV2 with TRBJ2-3, with 8 bases identical to TRBD2. The J segment lost 0 bases and the V segment lost 10 bases, leaving 9 bases of the junction unmatched. CDR1 and CDR2 from the germline V gene are SNHLY and FYNNEI. This CDR3 is 15 amino acids long. For the CDR3, the DNA is TGTGCCACCTCCGGGGGGGCAGGAAGCACAGATACGCAGTATTTT. It is translated as CATSGGAGSTDTQYF.

The chain recombines TRBV10-3 with TRBJ2-7; no definite D call. CDR1 is ENHRY and CDR2 is SYGVKD in the germline V gene. CDR3 size: 14 residues. V was pared by 1 base and J by 1 base, with 8 bases between. Written as DNA, the CDR3 is TGTGCCATCAGTGAGTACCACAGTTCCTACGAGCAGTACTTC. Its protein is CAISEYHSSYEQYF.

The chain carries TRBV28 and TRBJ2-2; D remains unclear. Germline CDR1 and CDR2: MDHEN and SYDVKM. The V gene lost 1 base and the J gene lost 9 bases, with 15 bases spanning the gap. The CDR3 runs 15 residues. In nucleotides, the CDR3 is TGTGCCAGCAGTTTATCCGCGCCGGCTAGTTGGGAGCTGTTTTTT. Residues: CASSLSAPASWELFF.

V gene TRBV28 combines with J gene TRBJ1-2; D gene ambiguous. The V end lost 7 bases, the J end lost 5 bases, and 17 bases lay between the germline ends. CDR3 size: 14 residues. CDR1 is MDHEN, CDR2 SYDVKM, per germline. The CDR3 spells CASTSGFSEYGYTF. Here the CDR3 DNA reads TGTGCCAGCACCTCGGGATTTTCCGAATATGGCTACACCTTC.

V and J are TRBV28 and TRBJ2-7, with TRBD1 as a possible D gene (5 bases). V lost 6 bases, J lost 2 bases, and 11 bases lay in between. Germline lookup yields CDR1 MDHEN and CDR2 SYDVKM. The CDR3 is made up of 13 amino acids. CDR3 loop: CASSQGLTYEQYF. CDR3 sequence (DNA): TGTGCCAGCAGCCAGGGCCTAACCTACGAGCAGTACTTC.

The chain recombines TRBV11-1 with TRBJ2-3, with 9 bases that match TRBD1. Germline CDR1 reads SGHAT; CDR2 reads FQDESV (reference sequence). J was trimmed by 4 bases and V by 5 bases; bases with no gene match: 7. The CDR3 spans 15 residues. The CDR3 sequence: CASSQGQGGPDTQYF. CDR3 nucleotide sequence: TGTGCCAGCAGCCAGGGACAGGGTGGACCAGATACGCAGTATTTT.

The J gene is TRBJ2-1, the V gene TRBV5-1, with D possibly TRBD2 on 5 matching bases. This CDR3 has 16 amino acids. The germline V and J ends were trimmed by 1 base and 7 bases, with 18 bases remaining between them. Germline assignment: CDR1 SGHRS and CDR2 YFSETQ. CDR3 in amino acids: CASSLRVGARENEQFF. DNA of the CDR3: TGCGCCAGCAGCTTGCGTGTGGGAGCTAGGGAGAATGAGCAGTTCTTC. Complete variable domain (other parts from reference TRBV5-1 and TRBJ2-1): KAGVTQTPRYLIKTRGQQVTLSCSPISGHRSVSWYQQTPGQGLQFLFEYFSETQRNKGNFPGRFSGRQFSNSRSEMNVSTLELGDSALYLCASSLRVGARENEQFFGPGTRLTVL.

This chain joins TRBV9 and TRBJ2-1, with 11 bases that match TRBD2. CDR3 length equals 17 residues. V shed 3 bases and J 6 bases; nucleotides not matched to a gene: 11. Germline values: CDR1 SGDLS, CDR2 YYNGEE. The CDR3 sequence: CASSGARGTSGFNEQFF. DNA of the CDR3: TGTGCCAGCAGCGGGGCACGCGGGACTAGCGGATTCAATGAGCAGTTCTTC.

This clone appeared a single time. The CDR3 loop reads CASSYSGEQYF. The CDR3 DNA reads TGTGCCAGCAGTTACTCCGGCGAGCAGTACTTC. The chain carries TRBV6-2 or TRBV6-3 and TRBJ2-7; the D is unclear. This CDR3 comprises 11 residues. V gave up 0 bases and J gave up 6 bases, with 3 bases separating them. The germline V gene has CDR1 MNHEY and CDR2 SVGEGT.

The chain links TRBV7-3 to TRBJ2-7, with TRBD1 identical over 9 bases. Germline lookup yields CDR1 SGHTA and CDR2 FQGTGA. Trimming took 2 bases from V and 3 from J; bases not matched to a gene: 5. The CDR3 contains 15 residues. This CDR3 reads CASSLSGQGGYEQYF. The DNA for the CDR3 is TGTGCCAGCAGCTTATCGGGACAGGGAGGCTACGAGCAGTACTTC.

The V gene is TRBV7-3, the J gene TRBJ1-1; possible D gene TRBD1, 6 bases. This CDR3 has 15 residues. The germline V gene has CDR1 SGHTA and CDR2 FQGTGA. Trimming cost V 1 base and J 5 bases, with 14 bases left between them. The DNA of the CDR3 is TGTGCCAGCAGCTTAAGGGGGCAGAGGGGAACTGAAGCTTTCTTT. Its translation: CASSLRGQRGTEAFF.